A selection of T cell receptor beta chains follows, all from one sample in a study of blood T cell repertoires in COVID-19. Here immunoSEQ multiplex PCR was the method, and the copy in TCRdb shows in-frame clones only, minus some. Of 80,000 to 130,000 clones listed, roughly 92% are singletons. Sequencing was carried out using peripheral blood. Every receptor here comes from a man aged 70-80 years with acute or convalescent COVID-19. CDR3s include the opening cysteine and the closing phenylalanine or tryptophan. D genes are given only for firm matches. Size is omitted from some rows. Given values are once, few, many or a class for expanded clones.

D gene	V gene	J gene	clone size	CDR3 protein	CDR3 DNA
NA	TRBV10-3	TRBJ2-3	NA	CAISESWGEDTQYF	TGTGCCATCAGTGAGTCATGGGGAGAAGATACGCAGTATTTT
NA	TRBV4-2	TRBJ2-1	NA	CASSQDWAQPGDEQFF	TGTGCCAGCAGCCAAGATTGGGCACAACCAGGGGATGAGCAGTTCTTC
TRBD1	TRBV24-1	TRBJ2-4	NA	CATSDGQGKNIQYF	TGTGCCACCAGTGATGGACAGGGAAAAAACATTCAGTACTTC
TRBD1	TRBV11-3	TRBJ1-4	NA	CASSSTGGPNEKLFF	TGTGCCAGCAGCTCAACAGGGGGGCCTAATGAAAAACTGTTTTTT
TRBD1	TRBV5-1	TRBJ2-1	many	CASSLARGSYNEQFF	TGCGCCAGCAGCTTGGCCAGGGGGAGCTACAATGAGCAGTTCTTC
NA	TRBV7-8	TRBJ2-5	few	CASSSLLPGVQETQYF	TGTGCCAGCAGCTCCCTTCTCCCAGGGGTCCAAGAGACCCAGTACTTC
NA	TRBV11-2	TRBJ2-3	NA	CASSLGATHSTDTQYF	TGTGCCAGCAGCTTAGGCGCGACTCATAGCACAGATACGCAGTATTTT
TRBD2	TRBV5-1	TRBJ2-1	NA	CATSREAYYNEQFF	TGCGCCACCTCCCGGGAGGCGTACTACAATGAGCAGTTCTTC
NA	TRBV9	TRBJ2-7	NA	CASSVALASPPSEQYF	TGTGCCAGCAGCGTAGCCCTAGCCTCACCGCCCTCCGAGCAGTACTTC
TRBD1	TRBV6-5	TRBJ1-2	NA	CASRKPRQGTYGYTF	TGTGCCAGCAGGAAACCGCGACAGGGGACCTATGGCTACACCTTC
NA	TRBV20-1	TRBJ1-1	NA	CSARSNTEAFF	TGCAGTGCTAGATCTAACACTGAAGCTTTCTTT
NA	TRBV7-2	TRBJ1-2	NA	CASSPERGTQYTF	TGTGCCAGCAGCCCAGAGCGGGGGACTCAGTACACCTTC
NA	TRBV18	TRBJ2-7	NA	CASSKGGEHEQYF	TGTGCCAGCTCAAAGGGGGGGGAACACGAGCAGTACTTC
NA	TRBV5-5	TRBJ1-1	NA	CASSFYRGNGPSTEAFF	TGTGCCAGCAGCTTCTACCGGGGGAATGGGCCGAGCACTGAAGCTTTCTTT
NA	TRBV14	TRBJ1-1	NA	CASSQAFGGWTEAFF	TGTGCCAGCAGCCAAGCATTCGGGGGATGGACTGAAGCTTTCTTT
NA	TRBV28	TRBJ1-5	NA	CASWGRLEPQHF	TGTGCCAGCTGGGGGCGTTTAGAGCCCCAGCATTTT
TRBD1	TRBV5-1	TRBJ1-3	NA	CASSLTGTGGNTIYF	TGCGCCAGCAGCTTGACCGGGACAGGGGGAAACACCATATATTTT
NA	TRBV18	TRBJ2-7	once	CASSPGGHSYEQYF	TGTGCCAGCTCACCGGGGGGGCACTCCTACGAGCAGTACTTC
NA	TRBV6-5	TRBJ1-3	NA	CASSYSTGHSGNTIYF	TGTGCCAGCAGTTACTCGACAGGCCACTCTGGAAACACCATATATTTT
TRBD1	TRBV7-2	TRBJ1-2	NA	CASSLVGTGEYGYTF	TGTGCCAGCAGCTTAGTAGGGACAGGCGAATATGGCTACACCTTC